Sequencing of this T cell receptor beta chain was carried out in a study of Graves' ophthalmopathy and Graves' hyperthyroidism. Study summary: There was a collection of peripheral blood at initial diagnosis, before any treatment. Study-level results: For predicting ophthalmopathy progression, the model had almost 71% sensitivity and roughly 77% specificity.

Amplification of TCR beta CDR3 regions used RNA transcripts. HTBI-primed RT-PCR formed the first round, and a multiplex PCR formed the second. From the multiplex PCR reads, TCRdb called clonotypes with MiXCR, one entry per CDR3 protein. The sample records 400,000 or so distinct CDR3 sequences, about 18% being singletons. This clonotype was recorded at least ten times. Antigen: not known. CDR3 length equals 15 residues. V shed 4 bases and J 0 bases; nucleotides not matched to a gene: 3. The source of this sequence is an adult woman with stable Graves' hyperthyroidism. The material sequenced was peripheral blood. The chain joins TRBV12-3 or TRBV12-4 to TRBJ1-5, with TRBD1 matching over 7 bases. CDR3 loop: CASSSGGPSNQPQHF. CDR3 in DNA: TGTGCCAGCAGTTCAGGGGGTCCTAGCAATCAGCCCCAGCATTTT.